This T cell receptor (beta chain) was recovered during a study of monozygotic twins with cystic fibrosis. Study-level information: Approximately 3 micrograms of fragmented DNA underwent around 15 PCR cycles for library preparation. General observations from the study: Monozygotic CF twins shared more identical nucleotide clonotypes than unrelated patients.

This CDR3 has 13 amino acids. Germline lookup yields CDR1 SGHVS and CDR2 FQNEAQ. The V gene lost 5 bases and the J gene lost 11 bases, with 18 bases spanning the gap. In this sample, this clone turned up once. The antigen is not known. The method was immunoSEQ multiplex PCR; TCRdb's version includes in-frame clones alone and lacks a portion of them. The data show some 30,000 clones, with 92% seen just once and roughly 0.9% held by the top ten. The clonotype was recovered from a girl aged 2 to 10 with cystic fibrosis. The rearrangement joins TRBV7-8 to TRBJ1-1; the D is unclear. The sample comprised blood. For the CDR3, the DNA is TGTGCCAGCAGCGCAGTAACACGGGCTGGGGCTTTCTTT. The encoded protein is CASSAVTRAGAFF.